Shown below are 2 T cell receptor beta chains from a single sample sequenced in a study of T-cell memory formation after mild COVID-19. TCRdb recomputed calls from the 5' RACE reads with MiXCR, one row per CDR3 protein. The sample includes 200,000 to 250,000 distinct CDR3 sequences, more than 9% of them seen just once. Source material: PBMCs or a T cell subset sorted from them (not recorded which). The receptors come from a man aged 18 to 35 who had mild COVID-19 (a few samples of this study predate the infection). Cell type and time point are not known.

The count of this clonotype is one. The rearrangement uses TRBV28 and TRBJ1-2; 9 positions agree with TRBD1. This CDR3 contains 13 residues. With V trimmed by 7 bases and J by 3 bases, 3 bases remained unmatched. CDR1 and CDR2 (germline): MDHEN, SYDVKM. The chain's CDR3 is CASTQGADYGYTF. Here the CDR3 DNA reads TGTGCCAGCACACAGGGGGCTGACTATGGCTACACCTTC.

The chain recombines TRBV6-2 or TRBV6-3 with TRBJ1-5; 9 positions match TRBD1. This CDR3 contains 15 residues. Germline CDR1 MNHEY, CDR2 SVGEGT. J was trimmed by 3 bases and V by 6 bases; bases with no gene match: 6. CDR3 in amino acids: CASRGQGRVNQPQHF. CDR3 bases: TGTGCCAGCAGAGGACAGGGGAGAGTCAATCAGCCCCAGCATTTT.